The next 9 T cell receptor beta chains were all read from a single sample in a study of T cell changes during pregnancy in multiple sclerosis. The assay was immunoSEQ multiplex PCR, and TCRdb's table has in-frame clones only and misses some. The repertoire holds about 80,000 clones, about 90% seen once, with approximately 1.4% in the top ten. Specimen: peripheral blood, collected before pregnancy. The receptor source for this set is a female donor with multiple sclerosis, enrolled in a pregnancy study.

The rearrangement uses TRBV5-4 and TRBJ2-1, with TRBD2 matching over 7 bases. The length of the CDR3 is 15 residues. Per germline, CDR1 SGHNT and CDR2 YYREEE (reference sequence). The V and J ends lost 0 bases and 2 bases, in that order; junction bases with no gene match: 2. For the CDR3, the DNA is TGTGCCAGCAGCTTGGGGACTAGTACCTACAATGAGCAGTTCTTC. It is translated as CASSLGTSTYNEQFF.

The chain recombines TRBV15 with TRBJ2-2, with D possibly matching TRBD1 (6 bases). The ends were cut back, 3 bases at V and 8 bases at J, with 13 bases in the middle. The CDR3 is made up of 14 amino acids. Germline V gene lookup returns CDR1 LNHNV and CDR2 YYDKDF (reference sequence). CDR3 nucleotide sequence: TGTGCCACCAGCAGTTTGGACAGACCGGGGGAGCTGTTTTTT. Translating it yields CATSSLDRPGELFF.

This chain uses TRBV19 with TRBJ2-3; TRBD2 aligns across 9 bases. The trim removed 3 bases at V and 3 bases at J, leaving 13 bases unmatched. Germline V CDR1 and CDR2: LNHDA, SQIVND (reference sequence). The length of the CDR3 is 18 residues. Here the CDR3 DNA reads TGTGCCAGTAGTATTTTTAAAGGTAGCGGGGGTCGAACAGATACGCAGTATTTT. Amino acids: CASSIFKGSGGRTDTQYF.

The rearrangement uses TRBV5-4 and TRBJ2-3, with 11 nucleotides matching TRBD2. The CDR3 spans 16 residues. Unmatched junction bases numbered 1, after V lost 0 bases and J lost 1 base. CDR1 is SGHNT and CDR2 is YYREEE in the germline V gene (reference sequence). In DNA, the CDR3 is TGTGCCAGCAGCTTGGCGACTAGCGGGGGCACAGATACGCAGTATTTT. Its translation is CASSLATSGGTDTQYF.

The chain uses TRBV7-9 and TRBJ1-5; TRBD1 might be the D (5 bases). V was cut by 1 base and J by 4 bases, with 11 bases left in between. CDR3 length: 15 amino acids. Germline CDR1 is SEHNR and CDR2 is FQNEAQ (reference sequence). The CDR3 region has the DNA TGTGCCAGCAGCTTAGGAAGGGACTGGAATCAGCCCCAGCATTTT. Translation: CASSLGRDWNQPQHF. The full variable domain, its missing parts supplied by reference TRBV7-9 and TRBJ1-5, is DTGVSQNPRHKITKRGQNVTFRCDPISEHNRLYWYRQTLGQGPEFLTYFQNEAQLEKSRLLSDRFSAERPKGSFSTLEIQRTEQGDSAMYLCASSLGRDWNQPQHFGDGTRLSIL.

V usage is TRBV5-4 and J usage is TRBJ2-7; 7 nucleotides match TRBD1. The V and J ends lost 4 bases and 7 bases, in that order; junction bases with no gene match: 8. The CDR3 consists of 13 residues. Germline CDR1 reads SGHNT; CDR2 reads YYREEE (reference sequence). The CDR3: CASSDREPGEQYF. CDR3 nucleotide sequence: TGTGCCAGCAGCGACAGGGAACCGGGGGAGCAGTACTTC.

The chain carries TRBV7-2 and TRBJ2-1; TRBD2 matches 8 bases. V lost 4 bases and J lost 1; bases outside the gene matches: 3. Germline V gives CDR1 SGHTA, CDR2 FQGNSA. This CDR3 contains 15 residues. Written as DNA, the CDR3 is TGTGCCAGCAGCTCCGCGGGGGGATCCTACAATGAGCAGTTCTTC. Encoded protein: CASSSAGGSYNEQFF.

The chain recombines TRBV13 with TRBJ2-1, with TRBD2 matching over 11 bases. Looked up from germline, CDR1 is PRHDT and CDR2 is FYEKMQ (reference sequence). Losses at the gene ends were 3 bases for V and 8 bases for J; bases not matched to a gene: 6. The CDR3 sequence is 15 residues long. Here the CDR3 reads CASSLAGTSGDEQFF. CDR3 coding DNA: TGTGCCAGCAGCTTGGCCGGGACTAGCGGCGATGAGCAGTTCTTC.

The chain links TRBV5-6 to TRBJ1-2, with no clear D. CDR3 size: 13 residues. Per germline, CDR1 SGHDT and CDR2 YYEEEE. Trimming removed 0 bases at V and 7 bases at J, with 10 bases between. The CDR3 region has the DNA TGTGCCAGCAGCTTGGGCGTAGGAGGTGGCTACACCTTC. Protein sequence: CASSLGVGGGYTF.